This T cell receptor (beta chain) was recorded in a study of beta chain features in type 1 diabetes. The junction had 12 bases not matched to a gene; V was cut back by 6 bases and J by 9 bases. Germline CDR1 and CDR2: MDHEN and SYDVKM. CDR3 size: 15 residues. Investigators reverse transcribed all isolated RNA, so they sequenced expressed TCRB transcripts. Measured with immunoSEQ multiplex PCR; TCRdb has only the in-frame clones, and not every one. The table records 200,000 to 250,000 clones, under 13% of them present only once. A remark on this clone: The antigen is undetermined.

Broader study findings: There were fewer insertions and more deletions at the VDJ junctions of type 1 diabetes patients.

V usage is TRBV28 and J usage is TRBJ2-1; 9 positions agree with TRBD1. Sequencing used central memory CD4+ T cells from blood. This TCR came from a young man in good health. The CDR3 reads CASRYYSGQGGEQFF. CDR3 nucleotide sequence: TGTGCCAGCAGATATTATTCGGGACAGGGTGGTGAGCAGTTCTTC. Based on the CDR3 plus reference TRBV28 and TRBJ2-1, the full variable domain is DVKVTQSSRYLVKRTGEKVFLECVQDMDHENMFWYRQDPGLGLRLIYFSYDVKMKEKGDIPEGYSVSREKKERFSLILESASTNQTSMYLCASRYYSGQGGEQFFGPGTRLTVL.